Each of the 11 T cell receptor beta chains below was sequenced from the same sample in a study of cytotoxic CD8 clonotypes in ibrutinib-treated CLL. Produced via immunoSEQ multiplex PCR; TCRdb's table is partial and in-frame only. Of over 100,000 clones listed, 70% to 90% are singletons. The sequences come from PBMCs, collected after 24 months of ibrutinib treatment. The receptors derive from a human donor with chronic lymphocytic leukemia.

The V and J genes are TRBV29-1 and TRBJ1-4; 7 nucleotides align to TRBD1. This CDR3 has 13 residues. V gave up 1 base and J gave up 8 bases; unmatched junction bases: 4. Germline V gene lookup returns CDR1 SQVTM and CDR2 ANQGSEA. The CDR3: CSVEVGGGEKLFF. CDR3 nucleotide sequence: TGCAGCGTTGAAGTGGGAGGGGGCGAAAAACTGTTTTTT. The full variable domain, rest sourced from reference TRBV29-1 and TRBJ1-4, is SAVISQKPSRDICQRGTSLTIQCQVDSQVTMMFWYRQQPGQSLTLIATANQGSEATYESGFVIDKFPISRPNLTFSTLTVSNMSPEDSSIYLCSVEVGGGEKLFFGSGTQLSVL.

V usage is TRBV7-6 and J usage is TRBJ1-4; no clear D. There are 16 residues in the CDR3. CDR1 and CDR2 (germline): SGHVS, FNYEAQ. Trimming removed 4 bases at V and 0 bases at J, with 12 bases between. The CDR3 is CASSYYSGATNEKLFF. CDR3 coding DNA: TGTGCCAGCAGCTACTACTCTGGGGCAACTAATGAAAAACTGTTTTTT.

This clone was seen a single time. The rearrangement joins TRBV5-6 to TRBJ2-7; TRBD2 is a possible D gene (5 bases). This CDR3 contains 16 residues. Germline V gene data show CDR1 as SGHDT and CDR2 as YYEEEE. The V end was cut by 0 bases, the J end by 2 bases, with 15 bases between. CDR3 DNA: TGTGCCAGCAGCTTGGAGAGAGGGTGGAAAACCTACGAGCAGTACTTC. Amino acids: CASSLERGWKTYEQYF.

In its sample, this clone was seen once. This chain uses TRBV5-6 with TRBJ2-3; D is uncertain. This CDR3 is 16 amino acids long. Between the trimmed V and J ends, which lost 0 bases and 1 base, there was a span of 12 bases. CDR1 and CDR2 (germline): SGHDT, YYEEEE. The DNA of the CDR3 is TGTGCCAGCAGCTTGGGCGCGACACCACGCACAGATACGCAGTATTTT. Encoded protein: CASSLGATPRTDTQYF. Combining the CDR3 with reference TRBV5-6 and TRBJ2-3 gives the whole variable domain DAGVTQSPTHLIKTRGQQVTLRCSPKSGHDTVSWYQQALGQGPQFIFQYYEEEERQRGNFPDRFSGHQFPNYSSELNVNALLLGDSALYLCASSLGATPRTDTQYFGPGTRLTVL.

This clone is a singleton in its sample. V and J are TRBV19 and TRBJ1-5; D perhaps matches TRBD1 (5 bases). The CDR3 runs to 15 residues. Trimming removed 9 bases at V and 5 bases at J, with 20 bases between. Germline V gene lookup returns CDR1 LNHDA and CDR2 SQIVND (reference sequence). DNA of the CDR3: TGTGCCAGCCGCCGGGGCCAGCAGTTCGATCAGCCCCAGCATTTT. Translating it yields CASRRGQQFDQPQHF.

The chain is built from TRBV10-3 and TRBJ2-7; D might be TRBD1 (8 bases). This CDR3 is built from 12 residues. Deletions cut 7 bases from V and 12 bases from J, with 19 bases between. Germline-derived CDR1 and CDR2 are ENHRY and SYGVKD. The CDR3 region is CAINDRGGDRYF. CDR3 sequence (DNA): TGTGCCATCAACGACAGGGGAGGGGATCGGTACTTC.

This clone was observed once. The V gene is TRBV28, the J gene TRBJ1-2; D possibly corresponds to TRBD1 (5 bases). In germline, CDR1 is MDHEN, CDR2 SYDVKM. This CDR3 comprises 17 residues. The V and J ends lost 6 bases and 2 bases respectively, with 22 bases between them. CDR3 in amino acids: CASSVTSGGGRNYGYTF. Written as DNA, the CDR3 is TGTGCCAGCAGCGTCACCTCCGGCGGGGGTCGAAACTATGGCTACACCTTC.

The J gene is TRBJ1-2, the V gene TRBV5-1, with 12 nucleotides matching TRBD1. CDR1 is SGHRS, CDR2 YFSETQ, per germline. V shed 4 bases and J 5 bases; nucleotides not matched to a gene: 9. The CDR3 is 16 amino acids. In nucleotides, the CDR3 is TGCGCCAGCAGCCCCGCCACGGGACAGGGGGCGTATGGCTACACCTTC. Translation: CASSPATGQGAYGYTF.

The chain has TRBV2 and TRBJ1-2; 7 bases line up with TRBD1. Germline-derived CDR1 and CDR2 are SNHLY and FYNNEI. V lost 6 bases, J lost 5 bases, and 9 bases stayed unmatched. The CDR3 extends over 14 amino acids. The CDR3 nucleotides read TGTGCCAGCAGGATAGACAGGGCCCTTTATGGCTACACCTTC. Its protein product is CASRIDRALYGYTF.

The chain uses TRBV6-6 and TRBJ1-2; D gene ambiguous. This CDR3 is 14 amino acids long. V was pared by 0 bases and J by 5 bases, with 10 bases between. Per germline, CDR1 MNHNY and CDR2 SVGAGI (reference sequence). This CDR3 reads CASSYSQSRYGYTF. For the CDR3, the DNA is TGTGCCAGCAGTTACTCCCAGTCTAGGTATGGCTACACCTTC.

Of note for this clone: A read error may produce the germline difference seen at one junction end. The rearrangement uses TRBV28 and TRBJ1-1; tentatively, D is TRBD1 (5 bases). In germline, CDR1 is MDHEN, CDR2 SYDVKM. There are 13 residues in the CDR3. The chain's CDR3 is CASRLGVGTEAFF. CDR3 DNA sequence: TGTGCCAGCCGTTTGGGGGTGGGCACTGAAGCTTTCTTT.